This paragraph covers one T cell receptor (beta chain) sequence. These data belong to a study of blood T cell repertoires in COVID-19. Study-level information: Samples of COVID-19 (acute and convalescent) were obtained from the United States, Italy and Spain. T cells, B-cell-depleted T cells, or PBMCs supplied cDNA or gDNA.

This CDR3 is built from 11 residues. V lost 1 base, J lost 10 bases, and 6 bases lay in between. Germline-derived CDR1 and CDR2 are SGHNT and YYREEE (reference sequence). As handled by the study authors: Reference gene primer amplification yielded estimated nucleated cell counts. Sequenced by immunoSEQ multiplex PCR; TCRdb stores in-frame clones only, minus some. That table supplies the V and J calls and clone size; D and trimming were determined from the DNA. The sample has over 200,000 clones; 89% are singletons. The sample taken for sequencing was peripheral blood. The sequence came from a man aged 60 to 69 who had recovered from COVID-19. The chain is built from TRBV5-4 and TRBJ2-1; D unresolved. CDR3 protein: CASSLYEEQFF. The DNA of the CDR3 is TGTGCCAGCAGCTTGTACGAGGAGCAGTTCTTC.